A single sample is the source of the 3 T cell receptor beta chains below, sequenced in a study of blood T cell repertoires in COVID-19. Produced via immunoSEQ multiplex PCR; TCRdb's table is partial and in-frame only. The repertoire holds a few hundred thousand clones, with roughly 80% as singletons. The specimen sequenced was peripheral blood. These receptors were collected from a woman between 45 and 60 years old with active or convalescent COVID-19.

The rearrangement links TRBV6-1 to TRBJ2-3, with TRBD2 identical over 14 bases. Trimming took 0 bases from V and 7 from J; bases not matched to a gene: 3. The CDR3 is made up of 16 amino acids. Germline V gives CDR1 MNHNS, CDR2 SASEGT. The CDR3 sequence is CASSEAGLAGVNTQYF. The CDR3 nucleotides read TGTGCCAGCAGTGAAGCGGGACTAGCGGGAGTGAATACGCAGTATTTT.

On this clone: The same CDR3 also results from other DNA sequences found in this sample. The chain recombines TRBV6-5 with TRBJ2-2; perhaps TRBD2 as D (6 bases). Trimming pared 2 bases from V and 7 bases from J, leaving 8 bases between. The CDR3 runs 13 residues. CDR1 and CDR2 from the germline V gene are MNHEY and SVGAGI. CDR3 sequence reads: CASSYGRGGELFF. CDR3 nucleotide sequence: TGTGCCAGCAGTTACGGGCGGGGCGGGGAGCTGTTTTTT.

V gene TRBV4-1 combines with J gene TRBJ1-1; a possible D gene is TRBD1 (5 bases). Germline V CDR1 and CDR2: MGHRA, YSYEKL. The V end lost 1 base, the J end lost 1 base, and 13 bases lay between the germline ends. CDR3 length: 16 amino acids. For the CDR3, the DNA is TGCGCCAGCAGCCAAGTCCCCGGGGGGAGGAACACTGAAGCTTTCTTT. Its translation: CASSQVPGGRNTEAFF.